This is a list of T cell receptor beta chains from one sample in a study of naive and memory T cell subsets. TCRdb reprocessed the UMI-ligation and nested PCR reads via MiXCR and lists one record per CDR3 protein. The repertoire consists of 95,000 to 150,000 distinct CDR3 sequences, with around a third occurring once and the leading ten covering approximately 0.87%. Source material: central memory CD4+ T cells from blood. These receptors were taken from a human donor in good health. Each CDR3 is given with its conserved first and last residue. D genes are given only for firm matches. Clone size appears in some rows only: once, few, many, or a class for an expanded clone.

V gene	D gene	J gene	clone size	CDR3 DNA	CDR3 protein
TRBV7-8	TRBD1	TRBJ2-2	.	TGTGCCAGCAGCTTCTACAGGGGGCGCACCGGGGAGCTGTTTTTT	CASSFYRGRTGELFF
TRBV5-1	.	TRBJ2-5	few	TGCGCCAGCAGCTTGTTATTAGCGGCACAAGAGACCCAGTACTTC	CASSLLLAAQETQYF
TRBV7-2	.	TRBJ2-1	once	TGTGCCAGCAGCTTAAAGTCGACGGTTGAGCAGTTCTTC	CASSLKSTVEQFF
TRBV7-7	.	TRBJ2-5	.	TGTGCTAGCAGCTTAGGCGGCAGAGCGGGGACCCAGTACTTC	CASSLGGRAGTQYF
TRBV27	TRBD1	TRBJ1-1	.	TGTGCCAGCAGCCAGCAGACAGGGACCACTGAAGCTTTCTTT	CASSQQTGTTEAFF
TRBV20-1	TRBD1	TRBJ1-5	.	TGCAGTGCTAGAGAGACAGGGGGCCATCAGCCCCAGCATTTT	CSARETGGHQPQHF
TRBV29-1	TRBD1	TRBJ1-3	.	TGCAGCGTTGAAACGGGGACAGCACGCTCTGGAAACACCATATATTTT	CSVETGTARSGNTIYF
TRBV5-1	TRBD2	TRBJ2-7	.	TGCGCCAGCAGGCTAGCGGGGACCTACGAGCAGTACTTC	CASRLAGTYEQYF
TRBV30	.	TRBJ1-1	.	TGTGCCTGGGAAAGGGTAGGGCGAGTTGCTTTCTTT	CAWERVGRVAFF
TRBV5-4	TRBD1	TRBJ1-2	.	TGTGCCAGCAGCTTACCCGGGACAGGGGCGGACTATGGCTACACCTTC	CASSLPGTGADYGYTF
TRBV5-1	.	TRBJ2-3	.	TGCGCCAGCAGCTTGGAAAGGTACCAACCTAGCACAGATACGCAGTATTTT	CASSLERYQPSTDTQYF
TRBV4-1	TRBD1	TRBJ2-3	.	TGCGCCAGCAGCCGGGGACAGTTGCCGGAGCGACGCACAGATACGCAGTATTTT	CASSRGQLPERRTDTQYF
TRBV10-3	TRBD1	TRBJ1-3	few	TGTGCCATCAGGGGACAGGGGGCTGGAAACACCATATATTTT	CAIRGQGAGNTIYF
TRBV7-2	.	TRBJ2-1	many	TGTGCCAGCAGCTTCTATAACAATGAGCAGTTCTTC	CASSFYNNEQFF
TRBV7-2	.	TRBJ1-5	few	TGTGCCAGCAGCTTATCTTCGAACAATCAGCCCCAGCATTTT	CASSLSSNNQPQHF
TRBV24-1	.	TRBJ2-7	.	TGTGCCACCAGTGATTTTGGGCAGGTAGCTAGCGAGCAGTACTTC	CATSDFGQVASEQYF
TRBV6-5	.	TRBJ1-1	.	TGTGCCAGCAGTTGGACGTTTACCTTGAACACTGAAGCTTTCTTT	CASSWTFTLNTEAFF
TRBV28	.	TRBJ2-4	.	TGTGCCAGCAGTAAACAGGGTGCCAAAAACATTCAGTACTTC	CASSKQGAKNIQYF
TRBV24-1	.	TRBJ2-3	many	TGTGCCACCAGTGCCGGAGATACGCAGTATTTT	CATSAGDTQYF
TRBV18	TRBD1	TRBJ2-7	.	TGTGCCAGCTCACATTCCGGGACAGGGGGCGCCGAGCAGTACTTC	CASSHSGTGGAEQYF
TRBV7-2	.	TRBJ2-5	few	TGTGCCAGCAGATCTATCGGGGGGACAAAAGAAGAGACCCAGTACTTC	CASRSIGGTKEETQYF
TRBV28	.	TRBJ2-7	.	TGTGCCAGCAGTTTCGGCGGGACCAAGGGTTACGAGCAGTACTTC	CASSFGGTKGYEQYF
TRBV6-5	.	TRBJ2-3	few	TGTGCCAGCAAAAGACAGCTTTCAGTGGATACGCAGTATTTT	CASKRQLSVDTQYF
TRBV12-3/TRBV12-4	TRBD1	TRBJ1-2	few	TGTGCCAGCAGTTTTGGACAGGGGGGCGACTATGGCTACACCTTC	CASSFGQGGDYGYTF
TRBV29-1	.	TRBJ2-7	.	TGCAGCGTTGCTACAGACGTGGGCAAACAGTACTTC	CSVATDVGKQYF
TRBV18	.	TRBJ1-4	few	TGTGCCAGCTCACAAGGACGGCCTGCAACTAATGAAAAACTGTTTTTT	CASSQGRPATNEKLFF
TRBV18	.	TRBJ2-5	.	TGTGCCAGCTCACCTAAAGAGACCCAGTACTTC	CASSPKETQYF
TRBV19	.	TRBJ2-1	few	TGTGCCAGTACCCACTCCGGGATAAGGAGTGAGCAGTTCTTC	CASTHSGIRSEQFF
TRBV27	TRBD2	TRBJ2-1	.	TGTGCCAGCAGTTTACGGAAAGGGACTAGCTATGAGCAGTTCTTC	CASSLRKGTSYEQFF